This T cell receptor (beta chain) was recovered during a study of T cells in Graves' hyperthyroidism and ophthalmopathy. A remark on this clonotype: The antigen is undetermined.

This CDR3 region has 15 residues. Germline CDR1 SEHNR, CDR2 FQNEAQ (reference sequence). The V end lost 5 bases, the J end lost 1 base, and 14 bases lay between the germline ends. The investigators amplified TCR beta CDR3 regions from RNA transcripts. HTBI primers drove first-round RT-PCR of the TCR CDR3. MiXCR was run by TCRdb on the multiplex PCR reads, yielding one entry per CDR3 protein. This table has just under 750,000 distinct CDR3 sequences, roughly 32% appearing once. Study results and limitations: Most clonotypes expanded in thyroid above 0.001 were likewise present in blood.

Stable disease denoted Graves' hyperthyroidism without ophthalmopathy progression within 18 months. For the diagnoses, clinical symptoms, serum thyroxine and TRAb, thyroid ultrasound and orbital computed tomography were used. It was around 11 ml of fresh peripheral blood that supplied the PBMCs. The V and J genes are TRBV7-9 and TRBJ1-1; TRBD1 is a possible D gene (6 bases). The TCR comes from a middle-aged woman with Graves' hyperthyroidism. Sequences were obtained from blood. The CDR3 loop is CASSQSQGKNTEAFF. The CDR3 bases are TGTGCCAGCAGCCAATCCCAGGGGAAGAACACTGAAGCTTTCTTT.